Listed here are 26 T cell receptor beta chains from one sample, sequenced in a study of shared clonotypes between healthy human individuals. The table came from immunoSEQ multiplex PCR; TCRdb's copy has only in-frame clones and leaves some out. The sample contains around 1.9 million clones, approximately 92% of which appear only once. The naive CD8 subset, CD45RO-negative cells positively selected for CCR7, excluded terminally differentiated effector memory CD45RA+ cells. The material sequenced was naive CD8+ T cells from PBMCs. The receptors originated from a man younger than 30 in good health. Some clones in this sample may be carry-over from other donors' samples.

Turning to this clone: A read error may be the cause here, since a much bigger clone is one base away. The same CDR3 can be traced to other DNA sequences in this sample. V gene TRBV10-3 combines with J gene TRBJ2-7; D ambiguous. The CDR3 loop spans 16 amino acids. The V gene's germline CDR1 is ENHRY and CDR2 SYGVKD. This CDR3 reads CAISEVWKGPSYEQYF. In nucleotides, the CDR3 is TGTGCCATCAGTGAGGTATGGAAGGGTCCCTCCTATGAGCAGTACTTC.

V and J are TRBV29-1 and TRBJ2-7, with 10 bases fitting TRBD1. Germline V gene lookup returns CDR1 SQVTM and CDR2 ANQGSEA. V was clipped by 4 bases and J by 3 bases; unmatched bases: 3. This CDR3 has 13 residues. CDR3 amino acids: CSVVRTGGYEQYF. The CDR3 DNA reads as TGCAGCGTTGTGCGGACAGGGGGCTACGAGCAGTACTTC.

The gene calls are TRBV6-4 and TRBJ2-1, with 8 bases lining up with TRBD1. The CDR3 sequence is 15 residues long. Losses at the gene ends were 6 bases for V and 4 bases for J; bases not matched to a gene: 8. Germline CDR1 reads MRHNA; CDR2 reads SNTAGT. The CDR3: CASSATGVPYNEQFF. In DNA form, the CDR3 reads TGTGCCAGCAGCGCGACAGGGGTACCGTACAATGAGCAGTTCTTC.

J is TRBJ2-5 and V is TRBV2; D unresolved. This CDR3 is 10 amino acids long. Between the trimmed V and J ends, which lost 2 bases and 6 bases, there was a span of 1 base. CDR1 is SNHLY, CDR2 FYNNEI, per germline. The CDR3 region is CASSEKTQYF. For the CDR3, the DNA is TGTGCCAGCAGTGAAAAGACCCAGTACTTC.

The chain links TRBV10-3 to TRBJ2-3; the D is unclear. V lost 2 bases to trimming and J lost 1 base, with 10 bases between them. The CDR3 sequence is 15 residues long. Germline CDR1 is ENHRY and CDR2 is SYGVKD. In nucleotides, the CDR3 is TGTGCCATCAGTGAGAACGGTCGGGGCACAGATACGCAGTATTTT. This encodes CAISENGRGTDTQYF.

This rearrangement joins TRBV5-1 to TRBJ2-1; perhaps TRBD2 as D (6 bases). V was cut by 7 bases and J by 7 bases, with 18 bases left in between. This CDR3 comprises 14 residues. Germline V gene data show CDR1 as SGHRS and CDR2 as YFSETQ. This CDR3 reads CASGRDSERNEQFF. Written as DNA, the CDR3 is TGCGCCAGCGGCAGGGACTCAGAGCGGAATGAGCAGTTCTTC.

V gene TRBV2 combines with J gene TRBJ1-1; D remains unclear. Germline CDR1 and CDR2: SNHLY and FYNNEI. V shed 7 bases and J shed 0 bases, with 6 bases lying between them. The CDR3 covers 12 residues. The CDR3 nucleotides are TGTGCCAGCATTTCACTGAACACTGAAGCTTTCTTT. Residues: CASISLNTEAFF.

The chain carries TRBV19 and TRBJ1-5; TRBD1 aligns across 7 bases. The CDR3 is 14 amino acids. The V and J ends lost 5 bases and 5 bases, in that order; junction bases with no gene match: 6. Germline lookup yields CDR1 LNHDA and CDR2 SQIVND (reference sequence). CDR3 DNA sequence: TGTGCCAGTAGTCCACGACAGGGACATCAGCCCCAGCATTTT. Translation: CASSPRQGHQPQHF.

The chain employs TRBV28 and TRBJ2-1, with 8 bases that match TRBD1. Trimming removed 4 bases from V and 8 bases from J; junction bases left unmatched: 7. The CDR3 extends over 14 amino acids. The germline CDR1 and CDR2 sequences are MDHEN and SYDVKM. This chain's CDR3 is CASSYSDRVYEQFF. The DNA of the CDR3 is TGTGCCAGCAGTTACTCGGACAGGGTGTATGAGCAGTTCTTC.

As regards this clone: The same CDR3 arises from other DNA sequences in this sample as well. The rearrangement joins TRBV27 to TRBJ2-7; TRBD2 is a possible D gene (5 bases). Germline assignment: CDR1 MNHEY and CDR2 SMNVEV (reference sequence). There are 13 residues in the CDR3. The V end lost 4 bases, the J end lost 2 bases, and 9 bases lay between the germline ends. Here the CDR3 reads CASSSGGTYEQYF. The CDR3 DNA sequence: TGTGCCAGCAGTTCTGGAGGAACCTACGAGCAGTACTTC.

The rearrangement links TRBV27 to TRBJ2-7; the match to TRBD1 covers 11 bases. The J segment lost 3 bases and the V segment lost 6 bases, leaving 4 bases of the junction unmatched. The CDR3 runs 14 residues. Per germline, CDR1 MNHEY and CDR2 SMNVEV (reference sequence). CDR3 loop: CASRPGTGGYEQYF. Here the CDR3 DNA reads TGTGCCAGCAGGCCCGGGACAGGGGGCTACGAGCAGTACTTC.

This chain connects TRBV11-3 to TRBJ1-1; 12 nucleotides match TRBD1. Germline V gene lookup returns CDR1 SGHNT and CDR2 YENEEA. The CDR3 is 17 amino acids. V trimming: 8 bases; J trimming: 5 bases; junction bases outside the gene matches: 15. CDR3 protein: CASPIWWDRGRGTEAFF. CDR3 nucleotides: TGTGCCAGCCCGATTTGGTGGGACAGGGGGCGAGGTACTGAAGCTTTCTTT.

V and J are TRBV4-3 and TRBJ1-2; possibly TRBD1 for D (5 bases). This CDR3 comprises 14 residues. CDR1 and CDR2 (germline): LGHNA, YSLEER. Trimming left V 0 bases short and J 3 bases short, with 8 bases between. CDR3 protein: CASSQEQGHYGYTF. The CDR3 bases are TGCGCCAGCAGCCAAGAGCAGGGTCACTATGGCTACACCTTC.

The chain combines TRBV28 with TRBJ2-5, with D possibly TRBD2 on 6 matching bases. CDR3 length: 14 residues. V lost 6 bases and J lost 5, with 16 bases in between. Germline V lookup: CDR1 MDHEN, CDR2 SYDVKM. CDR3 amino acids: CASRLYGGGETQYF. CDR3 in DNA: TGTGCCAGCAGACTCTATGGAGGAGGGGAGACCCAGTACTTC.

V is TRBV7-9 and J is TRBJ2-7; D not certain. Germline V gene sequence: CDR1 SEHNR, CDR2 FQNEAQ (reference sequence). The CDR3 loop spans 15 amino acids. V lost 5 bases and J 0 bases, leaving 14 bases between the germline ends. The CDR3 here is CASSSARSPSYEQYF. The CDR3 DNA is TGTGCCAGCAGCAGCGCTAGGTCCCCCTCCTACGAGCAGTACTTC.

The chain's CDR3 is CASSSLGTGYNEQFF. CDR3 DNA sequence: TGTGCCAGCAGCTCCCTGGGGACAGGGTACAATGAGCAGTTCTTC. The chain is built from TRBV13 and TRBJ2-1; 9 bases map to TRBD1. Germline CDR1 reads PRHDT; CDR2 reads FYEKMQ (reference sequence). V shed 4 bases, J shed 4 bases, and the junction held 5 bases outside the gene matches. This CDR3 contains 15 residues.

This clone has just one count. V is TRBV7-8 and J is TRBJ2-7; 8 bases map to TRBD1. The length of the CDR3 is 15 residues. CDR1 and CDR2 from the germline V gene are SGHVS and FQNEAQ. Losses at the gene ends were 4 bases for V and 4 bases for J; bases not matched to a gene: 9. CDR3 protein: CASSSAGDRGYEQYF. As DNA, the CDR3 is TGTGCCAGCAGCTCGGCCGGAGACAGGGGATACGAGCAGTACTTC. Full variable domain (remainder filled in from reference TRBV7-8 and TRBJ2-7): GAGVSQSPRYKVAKRGQDVALRCDPISGHVSLFWYQQALGQGPEFLTYFQNEAQLDKSGLPSDRFFAERPEGSVSTLKIQRTQQEDSAVYLCASSSAGDRGYEQYFGPGTRLTVT.

V usage is TRBV28 and J usage is TRBJ2-2; TRBD2 is a possible D gene (6 bases). The CDR3 contains 15 residues. V was clipped by 6 bases and J by 6 bases, with 17 bases between them. Germline loops: CDR1 MDHEN, CDR2 SYDVKM. The chain's CDR3 is CASSPPGLPSGELFF. CDR3 DNA: TGTGCCAGCAGCCCCCCGGGACTCCCGTCCGGGGAGCTGTTTTTT.

This clone was seen just once. This sample includes further DNA sequences coding for the same CDR3. The V gene is TRBV4-1, the J gene TRBJ2-7; no definite D call. Germline V gene sequence: CDR1 MGHRA, CDR2 YSYEKL. Trimming took 0 bases from V and 2 from J, leaving 8 bases between them. The CDR3 is 14 amino acids. The CDR3 spells CASSQDPRPYEQYF. CDR3 in DNA: TGCGCCAGCAGCCAAGATCCTAGGCCCTACGAGCAGTACTTC.

The chain carries TRBV4-3 and TRBJ2-5; possibly TRBD1 or TRBD2 for D (7 bases each). The CDR3 length is 16 residues. CDR1 LGHNA and CDR2 YSLEER come from the germline V gene. Trimming took 4 bases from V and 5 from J, leaving 20 bases between them. CDR3 nucleotides: TGCGCCAGCAGCCCAGTATATGACAGGGAGGGGGAGACCCAGTACTTC. Amino acid sequence: CASSPVYDREGETQYF.

Only one count was recorded for this clone. The rearrangement links TRBV27 to TRBJ1-1; D is ambiguous. This CDR3 is 14 amino acids long. The germline V and J ends were trimmed by 2 bases and 2 bases, with 9 bases remaining between them. Germline CDR1 is MNHEY and CDR2 is SMNVEV (reference sequence). Here the CDR3 reads CASSLTEANTEAFF. The CDR3 nucleotides are TGTGCCAGCAGTTTAACGGAGGCCAACACTGAAGCTTTCTTT.

The chain recombines TRBV6-5 with TRBJ2-3, with D perhaps TRBD1 (5 bases). Germline lookup yields CDR1 MNHEY and CDR2 SVGAGI. The CDR3 covers 15 residues. Trimming removed 0 bases from V and 6 bases from J, with 13 bases in between. CDR3 loop: CASSYSGLHGDTQYF. The CDR3 DNA follows: TGTGCCAGCAGTTACTCGGGGCTACATGGGGATACGCAGTATTTT.

As regards this clone: This CDR3 is also generated by other DNA sequences in the sample. The chain has TRBV19 and TRBJ2-7; 8 nucleotides line up with TRBD1. The CDR3 loop spans 15 amino acids. Germline V gene lookup returns CDR1 LNHDA and CDR2 SQIVND (reference sequence). The V segment lost 3 bases and the J segment 4 bases; nucleotides outside the gene matches: 8. CDR3 in amino acids: CASSIFAGQGYEQYF. CDR3 DNA sequence: TGTGCCAGTAGTATTTTTGCAGGACAGGGTTACGAGCAGTACTTC. Drawing the rest from reference TRBV19 and TRBJ2-7, the complete variable domain is DGGITQSPKYLFRKEGQNVTLSCEQNLNHDAMYWYRQDPGQGLRLIYYSQIVNDFQKGDIAEGYSVSREKKESFPLTVTSAQKNPTAFYLCASSIFAGQGYEQYFGPGTRLTVT.

The CDR3 DNA sequence: TGTGCCAGCAGCCAAGATTTGGGGACCGAGCAGTACTTC. Its protein product is CASSQDLGTEQYF. The chain combines TRBV14 with TRBJ2-7; D could derive from TRBD1 or TRBD2 (5 bases each). Trimming cost V 0 bases and J 6 bases, with 9 bases left between them. Per the germline V gene, CDR1 is SGHDN and CDR2 is FVKESK. The CDR3 extends over 13 amino acids.

The chain employs TRBV6-1 and TRBJ1-5; D remains ambiguous. The CDR3 sequence is 16 residues long. Germline values: CDR1 MNHNS, CDR2 SASEGT. V dropped 0 bases and J dropped 4 bases, with 13 bases sitting between them. The CDR3 sequence: CASSEAGWQSNQPQHF. The CDR3 DNA reads TGTGCCAGCAGTGAAGCGGGGTGGCAGTCGAATCAGCCCCAGCATTTT.

This clone occurred once. The chain carries TRBV7-2 and TRBJ1-5; weak D call: TRBD1 (6 bases). Germline V lookup: CDR1 SGHTA, CDR2 FQGNSA. The V and J ends lost 5 bases and 6 bases respectively, with 17 bases between them. The CDR3 covers 15 residues. For the CDR3, the DNA is TGTGCCAGCAGCGCCCTAGGGGGGTATGGTCAGCCCCAGCATTTT. Translation gives CASSALGGYGQPQHF.